The subject of this entry is one T cell receptor (beta chain). Assay used: immunoSEQ multiplex PCR; TCRdb lists only in-frame clones, some missing. The sample includes 150,000 or so clones, roughly nine tenths of them seen just once. The sample belongs to a study of blood T cell repertoires in COVID-19. Study context: Some COVID-19 samples were acute and others convalescent; all came from the United States, Italy and Spain.

Germline CDR1 and CDR2: SNHLY and FYNNEI. The CDR3 is 12 residues long. Trimming stripped 7 bases from V and 8 bases from J, with 12 bases between. Participants were aged about 18 to 100 years from approximately 23 US areas. Participants classified as exposed had met a COVID-19 case within 2 weeks before study entry. The sequence was collected from a woman aged 40-49 years who had been exposed to COVID-19. What was sequenced was PBMCs or T cells enriched from blood (not recorded which). The genes are TRBV2 and TRBJ2-1, with D perhaps matching TRBD1 (6 bases). CDR3 residues: CASTSGVYEQFF. CDR3 DNA sequence: TGTGCCAGCACCTCAGGGGTCTATGAGCAGTTCTTC.